This TCR beta chain was recovered during a study of T cells in narcolepsy. The CDR3 is 15 residues long. In germline, CDR1 is SGHTS, CDR2 YDEGEE. The V and J ends lost 3 bases and 5 bases, in that order; junction bases with no gene match: 7. This table comes from immunoSEQ multiplex PCR, and its TCRdb copy is limited to in-frame clones, with some not included. This table has over 30,000 clones, under 85% appearing once. The receptor was derived from a human donor with narcolepsy. J is TRBJ1-2 and V is TRBV5-8, with TRBD1 identical over 10 bases. The specimen was CD45RA- memory CD4+ T cells from PBMCs. Here the CDR3 DNA reads TGTGCCAGCAGCTCTCCGGGACAGGGGTGGTATGGCTACACCTTC. Its translation is CASSSPGQGWYGYTF.